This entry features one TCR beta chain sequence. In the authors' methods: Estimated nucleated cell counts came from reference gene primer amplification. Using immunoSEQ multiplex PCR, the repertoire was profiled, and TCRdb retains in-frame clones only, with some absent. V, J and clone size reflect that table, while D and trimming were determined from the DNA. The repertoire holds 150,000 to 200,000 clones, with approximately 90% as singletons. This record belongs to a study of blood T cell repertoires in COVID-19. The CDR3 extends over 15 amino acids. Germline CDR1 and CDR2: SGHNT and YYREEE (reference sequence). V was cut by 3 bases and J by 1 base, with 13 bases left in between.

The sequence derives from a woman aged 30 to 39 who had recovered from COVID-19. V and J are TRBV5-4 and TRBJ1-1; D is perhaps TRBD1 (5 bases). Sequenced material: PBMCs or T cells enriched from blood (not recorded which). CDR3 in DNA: TGTGCCAGCAGCTCCTTTCACAGGAGGAACACTGAAGCTTTCTTT. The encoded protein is CASSSFHRRNTEAFF. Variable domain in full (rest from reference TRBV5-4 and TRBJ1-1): ETGVTQSPTHLIKTRGQQVTLRCSSQSGHNTVSWYQQALGQGPQFIFQYYREEENGRGNFPPRFSGLQFPNYSSELNVNALELDDSALYLCASSSFHRRNTEAFFGQGTRLTVV.